Reported below is one T cell receptor beta chain. Its target is not known. The J segment lost 1 base and the V segment lost 0 bases, leaving 7 bases of the junction unmatched. Germline V gene lookup returns CDR1 WSHSY and CDR2 SAAADI. The CDR3 loop spans 17 amino acids. The sample is drawn from a study of shared clonotypes between healthy human individuals. Whole-study findings and limits: Generation probabilities were higher for clonotypes shared across all four sorted-subset donors than for unshared ones.

Cells designated naive CD8 were CD45RO-negative and were positively selected for CCR7, with terminally differentiated effector memory CD45RA+ cells excluded. TCRdb's table, derived via immunoSEQ multiplex PCR, lists solely in-frame clones and lacks some. The sample contains 600,000 or so clones, approximately 96% of which appear only once. The receptor's source is a woman aged 25 to 39 in good health. V gene TRBV10-2 combines with J gene TRBJ1-1, with TRBD1 matching over 8 bases. Sequencing used naive CD8+ T cells sorted from blood. CDR3 nucleotide sequence: TGCGCCAGCAGTGAGTCGTTGACAGGGGCGTGGAACACTGAAGCTTTCTTT. Protein sequence: CASSESLTGAWNTEAFF.